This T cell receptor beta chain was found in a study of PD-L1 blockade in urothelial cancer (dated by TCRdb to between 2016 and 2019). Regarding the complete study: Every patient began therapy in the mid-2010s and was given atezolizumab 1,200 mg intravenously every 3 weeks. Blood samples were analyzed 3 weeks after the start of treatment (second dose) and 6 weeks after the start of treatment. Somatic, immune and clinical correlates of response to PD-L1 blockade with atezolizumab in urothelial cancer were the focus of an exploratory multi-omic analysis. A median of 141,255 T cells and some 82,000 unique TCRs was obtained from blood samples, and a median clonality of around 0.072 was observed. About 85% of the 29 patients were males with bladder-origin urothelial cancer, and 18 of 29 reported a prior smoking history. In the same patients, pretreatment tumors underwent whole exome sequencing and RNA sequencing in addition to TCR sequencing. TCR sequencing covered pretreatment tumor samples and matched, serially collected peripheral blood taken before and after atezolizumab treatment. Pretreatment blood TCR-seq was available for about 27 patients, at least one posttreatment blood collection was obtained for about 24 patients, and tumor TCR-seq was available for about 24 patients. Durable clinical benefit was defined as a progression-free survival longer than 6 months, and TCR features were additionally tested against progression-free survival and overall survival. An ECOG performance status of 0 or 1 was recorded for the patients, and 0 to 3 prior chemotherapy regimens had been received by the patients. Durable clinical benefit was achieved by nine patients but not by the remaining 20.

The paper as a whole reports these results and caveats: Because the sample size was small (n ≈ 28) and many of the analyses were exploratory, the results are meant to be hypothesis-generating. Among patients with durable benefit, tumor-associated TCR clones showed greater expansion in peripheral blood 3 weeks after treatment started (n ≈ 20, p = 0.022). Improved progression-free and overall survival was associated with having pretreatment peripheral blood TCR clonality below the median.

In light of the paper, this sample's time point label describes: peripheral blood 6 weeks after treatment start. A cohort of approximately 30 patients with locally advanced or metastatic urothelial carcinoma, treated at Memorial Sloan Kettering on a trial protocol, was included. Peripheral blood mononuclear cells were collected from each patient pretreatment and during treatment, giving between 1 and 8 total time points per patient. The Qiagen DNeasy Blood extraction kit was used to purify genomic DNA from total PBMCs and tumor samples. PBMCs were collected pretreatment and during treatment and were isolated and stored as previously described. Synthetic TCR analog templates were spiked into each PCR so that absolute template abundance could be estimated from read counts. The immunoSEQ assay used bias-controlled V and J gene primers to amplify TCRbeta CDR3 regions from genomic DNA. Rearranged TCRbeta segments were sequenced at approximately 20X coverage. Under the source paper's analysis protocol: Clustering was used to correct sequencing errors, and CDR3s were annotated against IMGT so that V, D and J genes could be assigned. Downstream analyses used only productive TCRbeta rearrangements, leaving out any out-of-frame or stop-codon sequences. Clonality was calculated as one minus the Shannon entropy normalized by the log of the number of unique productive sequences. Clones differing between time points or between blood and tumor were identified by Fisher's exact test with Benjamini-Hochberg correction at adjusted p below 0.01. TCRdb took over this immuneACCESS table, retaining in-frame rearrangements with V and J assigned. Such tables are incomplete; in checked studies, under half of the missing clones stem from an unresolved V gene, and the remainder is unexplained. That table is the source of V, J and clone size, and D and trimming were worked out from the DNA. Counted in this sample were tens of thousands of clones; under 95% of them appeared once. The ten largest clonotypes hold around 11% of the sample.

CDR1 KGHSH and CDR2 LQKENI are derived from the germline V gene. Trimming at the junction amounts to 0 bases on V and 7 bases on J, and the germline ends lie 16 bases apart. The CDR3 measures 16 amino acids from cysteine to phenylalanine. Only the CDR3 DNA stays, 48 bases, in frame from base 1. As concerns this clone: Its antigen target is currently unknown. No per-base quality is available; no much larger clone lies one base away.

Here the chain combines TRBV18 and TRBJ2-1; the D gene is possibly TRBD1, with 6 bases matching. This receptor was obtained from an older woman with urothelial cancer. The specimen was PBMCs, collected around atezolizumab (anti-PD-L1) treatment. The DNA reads TGTGCCAGCTCACCACCGTCACAGGGTGGGTTAAATGAGCAGTTCTTC. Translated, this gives CASSPPSQGGLNEQFF.